What follows are 3 T cell receptor beta chains derived from one specimen sequenced in a study of low-dose radiotherapy and immunotherapy resistance in tumors. Described time point: before trial treatment. Alpha and beta chains were covered, as first-strand cDNA relied on TRAV- and TRBV-specific primers. Over roughly 20 PCR cycles, TCRs were amplified from a constant-region primer and V-primer adapter. TCRdb called the reads again in MiXCR, with one record for every CDR3 protein. Of tens of thousands of distinct CDR3 sequences in the sample, 18% are singletons; the top ten hold 2.5% to 3%. The sample in question was PBMCs, obtained before treatment. Receptors originate from a male donor with prostate cancer.

This clonotype was picked up many times. The chain couples TRBV4-2 to TRBJ1-4; D is uncertain. CDR3 length: 14 amino acids. Trimming cost V 1 base and J 5 bases, with 8 bases left between them. Germline CDR1 and CDR2: LGHNA and YNFKEQ. The CDR3 spells CASSQGRLNEKLFF. DNA of the CDR3: TGTGCCAGCAGCCAAGGACGGCTGAATGAAAAACTGTTTTTT.

The CDR3 nucleotides read TGTGCCAGCAGCCGACAGGGCCTCGAAGGCTACACCTTC. Its translation is CASSRQGLEGYTF. This chain connects TRBV11-1 to TRBJ1-2; 7 positions agree with TRBD1. CDR3 length: 13 amino acids. V was clipped by 5 bases and J by 8 bases; unmatched bases: 8. Germline V gives CDR1 SGHAT, CDR2 FQDESV (reference sequence).

For this clonotype: Given a far larger clone just one base away, this is likely a sequencing read error. The chain combines TRBV5-6 with TRBJ2-3; D is perhaps TRBD2 (5 bases). CDR1 SGHDT and CDR2 YYEEEE come from the germline V gene. The CDR3 is 13 amino acids. CDR3 protein: CASSLESGDTQYF. The CDR3 DNA sequence: TGTGCCAGCAGTTTGGAGTCGGGGGATACGCAGTATTTT.